The 9 T cell receptor beta chains below come from one sample, sequenced in a study of T cell clonotyping in hematopoietic cell transplantation. This table comes from immunoSEQ multiplex PCR, and its TCRdb copy is limited to in-frame clones, with some not included. The repertoire has 30,000 or so clones, about 83% of them found once; the top ten carry about 6.8%. Indicated time point: recipient sample about 28 days before transplant, after cytoreduction. Material: peripheral blood mononuclear cells, obtained before stem cell transplant. These receptors originate from a young woman with chronic myeloid leukemia. Some clones in this sample may be carry-over from other donors' samples.

V gene TRBV25-1 combines with J gene TRBJ1-5, with 8 bases lining up with TRBD1. The germline V gene has CDR1 MGHDK and CDR2 SYGVNS. V shed 4 bases, J shed 3 bases, and the junction held 5 bases outside the gene matches. The CDR3 sequence is 15 residues long. DNA of the CDR3: TGTGCCAGCAGTGGTCCAGGGGGCCCCAATCAGCCCCAGCATTTT. It specifies CASSGPGGPNQPQHF.

The chain has TRBV30 and TRBJ2-7; 10 nucleotides match TRBD1. J lost 2 bases, V lost 0 bases, and 4 bases had no gene match. The CDR3 contains 15 residues. Germline V CDR1 and CDR2: GTSNPN, SVGIG (reference sequence). The CDR3 nucleotides read TGTGCCTGGAGTGTGGGGACAGGGGCCGCCTACGAGCAGTACTTC. Translation: CAWSVGTGAAYEQYF.

The gene calls are TRBV6-5 and TRBJ1-6; D is unresolved. The V gene's germline CDR1 is MNHEY and CDR2 SVGAGI. CDR3 length: 12 amino acids. V was cut by 2 bases and J by 13 bases, with 9 bases left in between. DNA of the CDR3: TGTGCCAGCAGTTACGCCTCGGGTCCCCTCCACTTT. It codes for CASSYASGPLHF.

The rearrangement uses TRBV2 and TRBJ2-2, with 10 bases identical to TRBD2. The CDR3 extends over 14 amino acids. In germline, CDR1 is SNHLY, CDR2 FYNNEI. The CDR3 here is CAKAGGLRTGELFF. CDR3 coding DNA: TGTGCAAAAGCGGGGGGGCTAAGGACCGGGGAGCTGTTTTTT.

This clone was counted a few times. The chain recombines TRBV7-8 with TRBJ1-2; 7 nucleotides align to TRBD1. The CDR3 is 13 amino acids. Germline V lookup: CDR1 SGHVS, CDR2 FQNEAQ. Trimming took 1 base from V and 8 from J; bases not matched to a gene: 4. The chain's CDR3 is CASSLEGGGGYTF. In DNA, the CDR3 is TGTGCCAGCAGCTTAGAAGGGGGCGGCGGCTACACCTTC.

The gene calls are TRBV25-1 and TRBJ2-1, with TRBD2 matching over 9 bases. The CDR3 consists of 14 residues. Trimming took 7 bases from V and 4 from J; bases not matched to a gene: 5. CDR1 and CDR2 from the germline V gene are MGHDK and SYGVNS. The DNA for the CDR3 is TGTGCCAGCACTGTAGCGGGGGTATACAATGAGCAGTTCTTC. Translating gives CASTVAGVYNEQFF.

The chain has TRBV6-5 and TRBJ2-7, with a tentative D call TRBD2 (5 bases). CDR3 length: 12 residues. Between the trimmed V and J ends, which lost 5 bases and 5 bases, there was a span of 10 bases. Germline V CDR1 and CDR2: MNHEY, SVGAGI. The CDR3, as DNA: TGTGCCAGCAGTACGGGGTTCAACGAGCAGTACTTC. It is translated as CASSTGFNEQYF.

The V call is TRBV6-1, the J call TRBJ1-2; no clear D. The CDR3 has 14 residues. CDR1 and CDR2 from the germline V gene are MNHNS and SASEGT. Trimming removed 0 bases at V and 5 bases at J, with 10 bases between. The CDR3 DNA reads TGTGCCAGCAGTGAAGCGCTTCGGGGATATGGCTACACCTTC. It is translated as CASSEALRGYGYTF.

The V and J genes are TRBV6-5 and TRBJ1-3, with 8 bases identical to TRBD1. Germline lookup yields CDR1 MNHEY and CDR2 SVGAGI. J was trimmed by 4 bases and V by 0 bases; bases with no gene match: 2. There are 15 residues in the CDR3. CDR3 amino acids: CASSYSRTGGNTIYF. CDR3 DNA: TGTGCCAGCAGTTACTCCCGGACAGGGGGAAACACCATATATTTT.